The clone carrying this T cell receptor (beta chain) was recorded once. The data are from a study of blood T cell repertoires in COVID-19. Study-level background: COVID-19 samples collected from the United States, Italy and Spain covered acute and convalescent phases. PBMCs, B-cell-depleted T cells, or T cells provided the cDNA or gDNA that made up the material.

As handled by the study authors: The assay estimated nucleated cells by amplifying reference gene primers. Generated by immunoSEQ multiplex PCR, the TCRdb table keeps only in-frame clones and is missing some. That table gives V, J and clone size, and the DNA gave D and trimming. The sample has around 230,000 clones, over 70% seen once. There are 15 residues in the CDR3. Trimming at V came to 2 bases and at J to 4 bases, leaving 6 bases not matched to a gene. Per the germline V gene, CDR1 is KGHSH and CDR2 is LQKENI. The J gene is TRBJ1-2, the V gene TRBV18, with 8 bases identical to TRBD1. The receptor was isolated from a woman aged 50 to 60 with acute or convalescent COVID-19. The sequenced sample was peripheral blood. CDR3 nucleotide sequence: TGTGCCAGCTCACCAGGACAGGGTCAGGGCTATGGCTACACCTTC. Translation gives CASSPGQGQGYGYTF.